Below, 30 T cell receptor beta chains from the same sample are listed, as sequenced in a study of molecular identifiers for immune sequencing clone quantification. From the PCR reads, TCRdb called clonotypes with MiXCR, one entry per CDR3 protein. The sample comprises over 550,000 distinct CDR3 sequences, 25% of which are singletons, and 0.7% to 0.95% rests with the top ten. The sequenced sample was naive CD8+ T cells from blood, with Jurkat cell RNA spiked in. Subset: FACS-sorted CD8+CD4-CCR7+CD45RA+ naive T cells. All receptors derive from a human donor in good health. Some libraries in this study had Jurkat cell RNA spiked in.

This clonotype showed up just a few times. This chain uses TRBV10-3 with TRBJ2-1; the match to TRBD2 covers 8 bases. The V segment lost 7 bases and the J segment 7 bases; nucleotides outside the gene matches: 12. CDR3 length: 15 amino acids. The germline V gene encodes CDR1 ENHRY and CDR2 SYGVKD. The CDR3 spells CAIKGTSSQDNEQFF. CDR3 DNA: TGTGCCATCAAAGGGACTAGTTCACAGGATAATGAGCAGTTCTTC.

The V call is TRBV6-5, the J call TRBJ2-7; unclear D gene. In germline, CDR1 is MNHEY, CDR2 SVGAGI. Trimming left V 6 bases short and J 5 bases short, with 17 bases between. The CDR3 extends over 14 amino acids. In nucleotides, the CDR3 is TGTGCCAGCAGCCAACGTGGTTCCCCCAACGAGCAGTACTTC. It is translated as CASSQRGSPNEQYF.

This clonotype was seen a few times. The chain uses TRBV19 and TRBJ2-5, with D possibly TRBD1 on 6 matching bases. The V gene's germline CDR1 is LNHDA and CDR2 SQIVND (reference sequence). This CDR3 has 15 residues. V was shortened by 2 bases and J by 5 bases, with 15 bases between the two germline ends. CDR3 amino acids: CASSISSGVGETQYF. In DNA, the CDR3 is TGTGCCAGTAGTATATCATCAGGGGTCGGGGAGACCCAGTACTTC.

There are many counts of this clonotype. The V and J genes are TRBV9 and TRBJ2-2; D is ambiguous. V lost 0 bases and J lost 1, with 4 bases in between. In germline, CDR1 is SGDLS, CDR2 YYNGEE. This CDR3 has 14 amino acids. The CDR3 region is CASSVGQNTGELFF. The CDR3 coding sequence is TGTGCCAGCAGCGTAGGACAGAACACCGGGGAGCTGTTTTTT.

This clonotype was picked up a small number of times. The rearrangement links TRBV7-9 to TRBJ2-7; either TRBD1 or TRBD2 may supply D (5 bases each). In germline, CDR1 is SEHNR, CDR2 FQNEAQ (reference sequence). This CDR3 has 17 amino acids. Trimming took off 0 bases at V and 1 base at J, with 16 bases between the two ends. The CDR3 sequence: CASSLAAGAGNSYEQYF. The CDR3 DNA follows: TGTGCCAGCAGCTTAGCCGCCGGGGCAGGCAATTCCTACGAGCAGTACTTC.

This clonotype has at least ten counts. The CDR3 protein is CAWNRGNSYEQYF. The CDR3, as DNA: TGTGCCTGGAATCGGGGAAACTCCTACGAGCAGTACTTC. The chain couples TRBV30 to TRBJ2-7, with D possibly matching TRBD2 (5 bases). Trimming took 4 bases from V and 0 from J, leaving 10 bases between them. This CDR3 spans 13 amino acids. CDR1 and CDR2 (germline): GTSNPN, SVGIG (reference sequence).

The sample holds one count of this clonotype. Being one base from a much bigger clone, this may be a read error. The CDR3 is CASSQDVSGGANEKLYF. The CDR3 nucleotides read TGCGCCAGCAGCCAAGATGTGTCTGGGGGGGCGAATGAAAAACTGTATTTT. The V gene is TRBV4-3, the J gene TRBJ1-4, with a tentative D call TRBD1 (6 bases). Germline-derived CDR1 and CDR2 are LGHNA and YSLEER. The CDR3 is 17 amino acids.

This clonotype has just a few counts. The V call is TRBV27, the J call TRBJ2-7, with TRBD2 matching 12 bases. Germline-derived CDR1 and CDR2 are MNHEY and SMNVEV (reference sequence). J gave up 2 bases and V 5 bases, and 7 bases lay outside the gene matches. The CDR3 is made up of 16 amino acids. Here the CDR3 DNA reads TGTGCCAGCAGTCCCCTCTCTAGCGGGGGGGCCTACGAGCAGTACTTC. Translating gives CASSPLSSGGAYEQYF.

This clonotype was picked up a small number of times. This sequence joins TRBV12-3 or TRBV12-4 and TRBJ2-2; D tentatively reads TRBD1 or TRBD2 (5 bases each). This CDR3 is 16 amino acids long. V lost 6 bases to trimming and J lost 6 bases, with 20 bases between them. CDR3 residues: CASSPGTPAFAGELFF. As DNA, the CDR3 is TGTGCCAGCAGCCCTGGGACCCCAGCGTTTGCCGGGGAGCTGTTTTTT.

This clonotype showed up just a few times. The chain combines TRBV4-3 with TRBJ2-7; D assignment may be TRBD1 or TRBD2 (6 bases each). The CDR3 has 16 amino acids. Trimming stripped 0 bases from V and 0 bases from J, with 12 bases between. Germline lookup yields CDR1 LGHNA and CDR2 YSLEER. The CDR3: CASSQDWGASSYEQYF. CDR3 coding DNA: TGCGCCAGCAGCCAAGATTGGGGGGCTAGCTCCTACGAGCAGTACTTC.

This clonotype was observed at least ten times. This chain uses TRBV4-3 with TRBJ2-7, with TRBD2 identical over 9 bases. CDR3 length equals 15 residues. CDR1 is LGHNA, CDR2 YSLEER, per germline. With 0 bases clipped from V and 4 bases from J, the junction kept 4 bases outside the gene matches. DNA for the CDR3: TGCGCCAGCAGCCAAGAAACCCTAGCGGGGTACGAGCAGTACTTC. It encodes CASSQETLAGYEQYF.

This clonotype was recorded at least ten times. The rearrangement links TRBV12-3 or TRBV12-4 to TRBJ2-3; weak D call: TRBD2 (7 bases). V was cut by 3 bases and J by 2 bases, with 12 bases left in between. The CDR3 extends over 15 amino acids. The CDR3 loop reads CASSLVRGLTDTQYF. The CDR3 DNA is TGTGCCAGCAGTTTGGTGCGGGGGCTCACAGATACGCAGTATTTT.

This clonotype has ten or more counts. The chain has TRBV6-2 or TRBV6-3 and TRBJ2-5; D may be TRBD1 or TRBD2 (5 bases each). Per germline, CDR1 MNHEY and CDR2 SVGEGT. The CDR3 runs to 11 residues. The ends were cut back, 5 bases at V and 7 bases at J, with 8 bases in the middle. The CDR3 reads CASSPGTTQYF. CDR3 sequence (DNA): TGTGCCAGCAGTCCCGGGACGACCCAGTACTTC.

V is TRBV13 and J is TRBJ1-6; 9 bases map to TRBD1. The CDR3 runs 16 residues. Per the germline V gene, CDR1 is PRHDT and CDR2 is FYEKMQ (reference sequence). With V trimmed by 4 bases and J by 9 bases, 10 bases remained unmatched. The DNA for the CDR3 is TGTGCCAGCAGCTCAGGGGGGACAGGGTTTATTTCACCCCTCCACTTT. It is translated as CASSSGGTGFISPLHF.

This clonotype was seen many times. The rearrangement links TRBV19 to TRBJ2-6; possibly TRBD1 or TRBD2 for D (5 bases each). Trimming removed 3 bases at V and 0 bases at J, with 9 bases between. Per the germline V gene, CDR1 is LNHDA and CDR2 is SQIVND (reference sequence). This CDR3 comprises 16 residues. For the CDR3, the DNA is TGTGCCAGTAGTATGGGGGAGCGCTCTGGGGCCAACGTCCTGACTTTC. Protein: CASSMGERSGANVLTF.

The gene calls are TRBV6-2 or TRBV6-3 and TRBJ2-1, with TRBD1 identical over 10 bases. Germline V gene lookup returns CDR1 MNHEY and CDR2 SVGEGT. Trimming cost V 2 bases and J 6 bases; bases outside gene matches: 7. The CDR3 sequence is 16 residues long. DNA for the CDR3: TGTGCCAGCAGTTACACACGGACAGGGGGAGGCAATGAGCAGTTCTTC. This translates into CASSYTRTGGGNEQFF.

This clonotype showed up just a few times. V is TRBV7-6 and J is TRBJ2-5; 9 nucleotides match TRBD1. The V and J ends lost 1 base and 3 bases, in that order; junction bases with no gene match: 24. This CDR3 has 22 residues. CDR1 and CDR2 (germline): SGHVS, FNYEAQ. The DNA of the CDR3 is TGTGCCAGCAGCTTAGATGGTCCCAGTAACATTGTGGGGACAGGGTTAGAAGAGACCCAGTACTTC. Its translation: CASSLDGPSNIVGTGLEETQYF.

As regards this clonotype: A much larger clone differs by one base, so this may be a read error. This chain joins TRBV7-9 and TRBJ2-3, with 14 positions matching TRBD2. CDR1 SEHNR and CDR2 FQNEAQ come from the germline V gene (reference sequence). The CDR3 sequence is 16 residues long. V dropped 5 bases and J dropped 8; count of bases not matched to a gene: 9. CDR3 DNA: TGTGCCAGCAGCCCGTGGACTAGCGGGAGGCCAGGTACGCAGTATTTT. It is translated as CASSPWTSGRPGTQYF. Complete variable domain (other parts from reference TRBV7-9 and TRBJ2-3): DTGVSQNPRHKITKRGQNVTFRCDPISEHNRLYWYRQTLGQGPEFLTYFQNEAQLEKSRLLSDRFSAERPKGSFSTLEIQRTEQGDSAMYLCASSPWTSGRPGTQYFGPGTRLTVL.

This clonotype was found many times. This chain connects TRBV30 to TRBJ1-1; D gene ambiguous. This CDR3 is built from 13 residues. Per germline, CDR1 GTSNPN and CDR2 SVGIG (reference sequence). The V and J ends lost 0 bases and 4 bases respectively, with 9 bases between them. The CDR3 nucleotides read TGTGCCTGGAGTGTATGGGTGGGCACTGAAGCTTTCTTT. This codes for CAWSVWVGTEAFF.

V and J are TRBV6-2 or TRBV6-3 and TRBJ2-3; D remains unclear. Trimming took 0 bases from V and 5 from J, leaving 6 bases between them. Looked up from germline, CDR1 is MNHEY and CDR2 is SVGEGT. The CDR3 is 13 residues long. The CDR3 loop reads CASSYSLGDTQYF. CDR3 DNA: TGTGCCAGCAGTTACTCTCTGGGAGATACGCAGTATTTT.

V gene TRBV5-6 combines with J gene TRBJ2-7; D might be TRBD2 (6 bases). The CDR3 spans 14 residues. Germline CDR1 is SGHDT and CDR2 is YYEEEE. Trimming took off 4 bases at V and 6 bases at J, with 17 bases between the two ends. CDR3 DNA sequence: TGTGCCAGCAGCCAACTAGCCTACACCCCCGAGCAGTACTTC. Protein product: CASSQLAYTPEQYF.

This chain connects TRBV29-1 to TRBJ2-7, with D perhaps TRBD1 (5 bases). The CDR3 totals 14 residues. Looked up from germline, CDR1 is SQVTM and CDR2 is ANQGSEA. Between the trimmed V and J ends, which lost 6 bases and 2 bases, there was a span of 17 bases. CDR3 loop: CSVGAWATPYEQYF. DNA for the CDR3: TGCAGCGTAGGGGCCTGGGCCACGCCCTACGAGCAGTACTTC.

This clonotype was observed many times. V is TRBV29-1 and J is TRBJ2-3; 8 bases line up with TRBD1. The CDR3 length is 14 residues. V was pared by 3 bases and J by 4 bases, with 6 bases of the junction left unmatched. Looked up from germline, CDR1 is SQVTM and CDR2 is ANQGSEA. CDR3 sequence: CSVDGDRGADTQYF. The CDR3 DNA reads TGCAGCGTTGATGGAGACAGGGGTGCAGATACGCAGTATTTT.

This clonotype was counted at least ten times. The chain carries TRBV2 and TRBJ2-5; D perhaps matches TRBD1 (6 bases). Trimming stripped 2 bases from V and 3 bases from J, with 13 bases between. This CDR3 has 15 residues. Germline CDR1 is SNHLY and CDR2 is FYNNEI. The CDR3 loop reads CASSESWAGEETQYF. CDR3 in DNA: TGTGCCAGCAGTGAATCCTGGGCAGGGGAAGAGACCCAGTACTTC.

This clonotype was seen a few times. The CDR3 coding sequence is TGTGCCTGGAGTGTCCGGGTGAACTCTGGAAACACCATATATTTT. Protein sequence: CAWSVRVNSGNTIYF. The rearrangement links TRBV30 to TRBJ1-3; no reliable D call. The germline CDR1 and CDR2 sequences are GTSNPN and SVGIG (reference sequence). This CDR3 is built from 15 residues. V was clipped by 0 bases and J by 0 bases, with 9 bases between them.

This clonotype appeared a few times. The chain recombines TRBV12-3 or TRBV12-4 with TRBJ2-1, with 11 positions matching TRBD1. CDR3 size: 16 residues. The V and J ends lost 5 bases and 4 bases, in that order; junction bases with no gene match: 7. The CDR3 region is CASSNDGTGGYNEQFF. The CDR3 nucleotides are TGTGCCAGCAGTAACGATGGGACAGGGGGTTACAATGAGCAGTTCTTC.

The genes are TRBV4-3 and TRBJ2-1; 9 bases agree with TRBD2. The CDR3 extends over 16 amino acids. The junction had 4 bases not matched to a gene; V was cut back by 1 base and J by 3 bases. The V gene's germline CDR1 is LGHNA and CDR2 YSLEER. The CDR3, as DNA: TGCGCCAGCAGCCAAGTCGGCGGGGGGGGCTACAATGAGCAGTTCTTC. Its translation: CASSQVGGGGYNEQFF.

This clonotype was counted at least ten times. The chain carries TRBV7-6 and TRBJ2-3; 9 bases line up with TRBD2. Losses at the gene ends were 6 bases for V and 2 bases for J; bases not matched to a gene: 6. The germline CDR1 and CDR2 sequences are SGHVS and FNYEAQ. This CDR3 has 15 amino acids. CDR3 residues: CASSQGGGDTDTQYF. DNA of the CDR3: TGTGCCAGCAGTCAAGGCGGGGGGGACACAGATACGCAGTATTTT.

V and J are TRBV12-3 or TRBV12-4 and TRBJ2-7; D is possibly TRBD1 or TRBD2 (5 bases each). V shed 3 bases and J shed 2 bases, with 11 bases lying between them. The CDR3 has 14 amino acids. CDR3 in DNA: TGTGCCAGCAGTTTCGGGGCAGCCACCTACGAGCAGTACTTC. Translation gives CASSFGAATYEQYF.

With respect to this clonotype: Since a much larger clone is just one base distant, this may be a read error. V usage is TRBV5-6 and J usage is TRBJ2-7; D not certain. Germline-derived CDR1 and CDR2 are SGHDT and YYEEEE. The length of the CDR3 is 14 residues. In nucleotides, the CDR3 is TGTGCCAGCAGCATCCGGGCCACCTCCTACGAGCAGCACTTC. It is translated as CASSIRATSYEQHF.